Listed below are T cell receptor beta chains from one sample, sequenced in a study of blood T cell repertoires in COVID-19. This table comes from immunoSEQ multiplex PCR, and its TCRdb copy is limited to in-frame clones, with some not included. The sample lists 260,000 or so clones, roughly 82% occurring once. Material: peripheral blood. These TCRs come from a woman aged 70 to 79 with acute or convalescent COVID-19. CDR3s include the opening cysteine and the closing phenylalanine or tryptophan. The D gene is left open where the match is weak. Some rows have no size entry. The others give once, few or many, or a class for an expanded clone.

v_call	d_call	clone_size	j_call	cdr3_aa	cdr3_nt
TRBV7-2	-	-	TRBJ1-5	CASSLWTVQPQHF	TGTGCCAGCAGCCTTTGGACAGTCCAGCCCCAGCATTTT
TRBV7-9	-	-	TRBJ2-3	CASSPTRGSTDTQYF	TGTGCCAGCAGCCCTACCAGGGGAAGCACAGATACGCAGTATTTT
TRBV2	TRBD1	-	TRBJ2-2	CASRRQGTGELFF	TGTGCCAGCAGGCGACAGGGTACCGGGGAGCTGTTTTTT
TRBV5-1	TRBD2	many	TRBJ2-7	CASSPGTSGVYEQYF	TGCGCCAGCAGCCCCGGGACTAGCGGGGTCTACGAGCAGTACTTC
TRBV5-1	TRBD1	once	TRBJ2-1	CASSLEGQGSYNEQFF	TGCGCCAGCAGCTTGGAGGGACAGGGGTCCTACAATGAGCAGTTCTTC
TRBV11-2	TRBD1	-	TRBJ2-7	CASSLRGQSEQYF	TGTGCCAGCAGCCTCAGGGGGCAGAGCGAGCAGTACTTC
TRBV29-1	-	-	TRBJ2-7	CSVSSASRVVEQYF	TGCAGCGTGTCTTCAGCGTCTCGGGTTGTCGAGCAGTACTTC
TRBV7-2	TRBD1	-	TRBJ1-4	CASSLGGQANEKLFF	TGTGCCAGCAGCTTAGGGGGACAGGCTAATGAAAAACTGTTTTTT
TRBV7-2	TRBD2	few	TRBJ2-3	CASSPWRGSIDTQYF	TGTGCCAGCAGCCCCTGGCGGGGGAGTATAGATACGCAGTATTTT
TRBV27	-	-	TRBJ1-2	CASSFAGRNYGYTF	TGTGCCAGCAGTTTCGCAGGGAGGAACTATGGCTACACCTTC
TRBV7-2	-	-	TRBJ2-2	CASSLDRPNTGELFF	TGTGCCAGCAGCTTAGACAGGCCGAACACCGGGGAGCTGTTTTTT
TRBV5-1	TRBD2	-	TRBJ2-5	CASSTGGLGETQYF	TGCGCCAGCAGCACCGGGGGACTAGGGGAGACCCAGTACTTC
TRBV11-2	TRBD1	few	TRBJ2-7	CASSRTGGRYEQYF	TGTGCCAGCAGTCGGACAGGGGGACGGTACGAGCAGTACTTC
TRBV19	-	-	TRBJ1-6	CASWARTDNSPLHF	TGTGCCAGTTGGGCGCGGACAGACAATTCACCCCTCCACTTT
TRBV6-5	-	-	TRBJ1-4	CASSYSYRNEKLFF	TGTGCCAGCAGTTACTCGTACCGGAATGAAAAACTGTTTTTT
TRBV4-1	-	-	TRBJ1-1	CASSPLTEAFF	TGCGCCAGCAGTCCTTTGACTGAAGCTTTCTTT
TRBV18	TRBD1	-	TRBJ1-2	CASSPPDRGIFYTF	TGTGCCAGCTCACCACCGGACAGGGGTATATTCTACACCTTC
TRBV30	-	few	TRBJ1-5	CAWQQGFSQPQHF	TGTGCCTGGCAACAGGGCTTTTCCCAGCCCCAGCATTTT
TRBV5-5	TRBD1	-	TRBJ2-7	CASSLGIGQGGHEQYF	TGTGCCAGCAGCTTGGGAATAGGACAGGGGGGCCACGAGCAGTACTTC
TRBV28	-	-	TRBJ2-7	CASSLKLAGSTYEQYF	TGTGCCAGCAGTTTAAAGTTGGCGGGGTCTACCTACGAGCAGTACTTC
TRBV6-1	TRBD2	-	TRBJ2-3	CASSKGLAGGPHTQYF	TGTGCCAGCAGTAAAGGTCTAGCGGGGGGACCCCATACGCAGTATTTT
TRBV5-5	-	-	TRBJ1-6	CASSLVGASANSPLHF	TGTGCCAGCAGCTTGGTGGGGGCCTCTGCAAATTCACCCCTCCACTTT
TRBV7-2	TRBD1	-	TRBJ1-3	CASRNTQGAGNTIYF	TGTGCCAGCAGGAATACACAGGGGGCTGGAAACACCATATATTTT
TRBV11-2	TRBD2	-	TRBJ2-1	CASSPGTSIIYEQFF	TGTGCCAGCAGCCCCGGGACTAGTATCATCTATGAGCAGTTCTTC
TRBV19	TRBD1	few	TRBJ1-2	CASSETGVYGYTF	TGTGCCAGTAGTGAAACAGGGGTCTATGGCTACACCTTC
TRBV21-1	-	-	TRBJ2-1	CASSKWGGGYNEQFF	TGTGCCAGCAGCAAATGGGGGGGCGGATACAATGAGCAGTTCTTC
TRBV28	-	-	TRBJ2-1	CASSPDGRGPYNEQFF	TGTGCCAGCAGCCCAGACGGGAGGGGGCCCTACAATGAGCAGTTCTTC
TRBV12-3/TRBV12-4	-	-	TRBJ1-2	CASSLRGGYTF	TGTGCCAGCAGTTTGCGGGGGGGGTACACCTTC
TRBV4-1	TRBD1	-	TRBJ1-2	CASSQDPGQGAYGYTF	TGCGCCAGCAGCCAAGATCCGGGACAGGGGGCCTATGGCTACACCTTC
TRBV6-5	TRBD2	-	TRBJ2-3	CASSYSAGGGYTQYF	TGTGCCAGCAGTTACTCAGCGGGGGGAGGATATACGCAGTATTTT
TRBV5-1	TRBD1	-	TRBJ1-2	CASSLGAGGYGYTF	TGCGCCAGCAGCTTGGGGGCAGGGGGCTATGGCTACACCTTC
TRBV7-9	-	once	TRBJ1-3	CASSILGGNTIYF	TGTGCCAGCAGCATCCTAGGCGGAAACACCATATATTTT
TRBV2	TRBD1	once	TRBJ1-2	CASRGQGLPDPYGYTF	TGTGCCAGCAGAGGACAGGGGTTACCCGACCCCTATGGCTACACCTTC
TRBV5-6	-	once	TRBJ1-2	CASSSPAGGLYGYTF	TGTGCCAGCAGCTCCCCTGCAGGCGGACTCTATGGCTACACCTTC
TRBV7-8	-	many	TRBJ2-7	CASSEDSSVSSYEQYF	TGTGCCAGCAGCGAAGATTCTAGCGTATCCTCCTACGAGCAGTACTTC
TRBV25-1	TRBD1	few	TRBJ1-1	CASRGQGEALRAFF	TGTGCCAGCAGGGGACAGGGCGAAGCGCTGCGAGCTTTCTTT
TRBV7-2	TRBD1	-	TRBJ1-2	CASSSPDRGLYGYTF	TGTGCCAGCAGCTCACCAGACAGGGGCCTCTATGGCTACACCTTC
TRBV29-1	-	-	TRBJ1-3	CSVEGGGSLGNTIYF	TGCAGCGTTGAAGGGGGGGGGTCCCTTGGAAACACCATATATTTT
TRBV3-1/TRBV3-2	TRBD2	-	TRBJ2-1	CASSPSGGAHNEQFF	TGTGCCAGCAGTCCCAGCGGGGGGGCCCACAATGAGCAGTTCTTC
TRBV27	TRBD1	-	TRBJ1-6	CASSFSTGNNSPLHF	TGTGCCAGCAGTTTTTCGACAGGGAATAATTCACCCCTCCACTTT
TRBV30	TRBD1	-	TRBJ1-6	CAHRQGSYNSPLHF	TGTGCCCATCGACAGGGCTCCTATAATTCACCCCTCCACTTT
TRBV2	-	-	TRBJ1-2	CATSTLGVFYGYTF	TGTGCCACCTCGACCTTAGGAGTCTTCTATGGCTACACCTTC
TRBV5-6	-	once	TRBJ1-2	CASSLGSANYGYTF	TGTGCCAGCAGCTTGGGGTCAGCTAACTATGGCTACACCTTC
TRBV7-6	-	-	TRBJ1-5	CASSLQDSNQPQHF	TGTGCCAGCAGCTTACAGGATAGCAATCAGCCCCAGCATTTT
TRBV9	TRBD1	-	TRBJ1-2	CASSVVDRGDYGYTF	TGTGCCAGCAGCGTAGTGGACAGGGGGGACTATGGCTACACCTTC
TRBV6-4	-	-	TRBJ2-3	CASSDSKQGSTDTQYF	TGTGCCAGCAGTGACTCGAAGCAGGGGAGCACAGATACGCAGTATTTT
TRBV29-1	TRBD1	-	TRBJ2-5	CSVRQGQETQYF	TGCAGCGTCCGACAGGGCCAAGAGACCCAGTACTTC
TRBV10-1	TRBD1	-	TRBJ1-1	CASSQTGGSEAFF	TGCGCCAGCAGCCAGACAGGGGGCTCCGAAGCTTTCTTT